The 13 T cell receptor beta chains below all came from one sample that was sequenced in a study of a mutant IDH1 vaccine in newly diagnosed glioma. Time point defined: baseline, week 1 (first vaccination visit). Sample treatment: pre-vaccination baseline after standard-of-care therapy. Sequencing was performed with immunoSEQ multiplex PCR; in TCRdb, only in-frame clones are kept and a portion is missing. The sample contains over 14,000 clones, approximately 92% of which appear only once. This material consisted of PBMCs, taken from a glioma patient treated with radiotherapy, temozolomide or both. The source of these receptors is a woman aged 40 to 50 with glioma. Some clones in this sample may be carry-over from other donors' samples.

This chain connects TRBV7-9 to TRBJ1-2, with TRBD1 matching over 7 bases. Germline V CDR1 and CDR2: SEHNR, FQNEAQ (reference sequence). This CDR3 contains 13 residues. J gave up 7 bases and V 3 bases, and 5 bases lay outside the gene matches. CDR3 sequence (DNA): TGTGCCAGCAGCTTTGACAGGGAGCGTGGCTACACCTTC. Its translation: CASSFDRERGYTF.

The J gene is TRBJ2-6, the V gene TRBV10-3; TRBD2 matches at 9 bases. Unmatched junction bases numbered 8, after V lost 8 bases and J lost 0 bases. The length of the CDR3 is 17 residues. Germline CDR1 reads ENHRY; CDR2 reads SYGVKD. Here the CDR3 reads CAISGGGGDSGANVLTF. The CDR3 DNA sequence: TGTGCCATCTCCGGGGGCGGGGGGGACTCTGGGGCCAACGTCCTGACTTTC.

This chain uses TRBV7-8 with TRBJ2-7; D might be TRBD2 (6 bases). Germline V gene data show CDR1 as SGHVS and CDR2 as FQNEAQ. V was shortened by 0 bases and J by 1 base, with 16 bases between the two germline ends. This CDR3 has 17 residues. CDR3 protein: CASSLATFGGESYEQYF. In nucleotides, the CDR3 is TGTGCCAGCAGCTTAGCGACCTTCGGGGGTGAATCCTACGAGCAGTACTTC.

CDR3 amino acids: CASSWGYEQYF. In DNA form, the CDR3 reads TGTGCCAGCAGCTGGGGTTACGAGCAGTACTTC. The chain recombines TRBV7-9 with TRBJ2-7; D is ambiguous. V lost 4 bases and J 4 bases, leaving 5 bases between the germline ends. Germline values: CDR1 SEHNR, CDR2 FQNEAQ (reference sequence). The length of the CDR3 is 11 residues. Complete variable domain (other parts from reference TRBV7-9 and TRBJ2-7): DTGVSQNPRHKITKRGQNVTFRCDPISEHNRLYWYRQTLGQGPEFLTYFQNEAQLEKSRLLSDRFSAERPKGSFSTLEIQRTEQGDSAMYLCASSWGYEQYFGPGTRLTVT.

The chain combines TRBV14 with TRBJ2-3; the match to TRBD2 covers 8 bases. V shed 4 bases, J shed 3 bases, and the junction held 9 bases outside the gene matches. The CDR3 spans 16 residues. Germline V gene sequence: CDR1 SGHDN, CDR2 FVKESK. In nucleotides, the CDR3 is TGTGCCAGCAGCCCCCCCCGACTAGCGCGAACAGATACGCAGTATTTT. This codes for CASSPPRLARTDTQYF.

The chain is built from TRBV7-8 and TRBJ1-2; D not certain. Trimming shortened V by 4 bases and J by 1 base, and 10 bases separated the two germline ends. This CDR3 region has 14 residues. The germline CDR1 and CDR2 sequences are SGHVS and FQNEAQ. DNA of the CDR3: TGTGCCAGCAGCTCCCGCAGAGATAACTATGGCTACACCTTC. This encodes CASSSRRDNYGYTF. The full variable domain, rest sourced from reference TRBV7-8 and TRBJ1-2, is GAGVSQSPRYKVAKRGQDVALRCDPISGHVSLFWYQQALGQGPEFLTYFQNEAQLDKSGLPSDRFFAERPEGSVSTLKIQRTQQEDSAVYLCASSSRRDNYGYTFGSGTRLTVV.

The chain couples TRBV15 to TRBJ1-2, with D possibly TRBD1 on 5 matching bases. The V gene's germline CDR1 is LNHNV and CDR2 YYDKDF (reference sequence). The CDR3 is 15 amino acids. V was cut by 3 bases and J by 7 bases, with 18 bases left in between. The CDR3 loop is CATSRGGGDPSGYTF. DNA for the CDR3: TGTGCCACCAGCAGGGGCGGGGGAGACCCCAGTGGCTACACCTTC.

CDR3 in amino acids: CASSLVTREKAFF. The CDR3 region has the DNA TGTGCCAGCAGCTTAGTTACCAGGGAGAAAGCTTTCTTT. V and J are TRBV7-2 and TRBJ1-1, with D tentatively TRBD1 (5 bases). This CDR3 spans 13 amino acids. Germline V CDR1 and CDR2: SGHTA, FQGNSA. Trimming pared 1 base from V and 9 bases from J, leaving 12 bases between.

The gene calls are TRBV14 and TRBJ2-5, with D perhaps matching TRBD1 or TRBD2 (5 bases each). CDR1 is SGHDN and CDR2 is FVKESK in the germline V gene. Trimming took off 7 bases at V and 0 bases at J, with 9 bases between the two ends. CDR3 size: 13 residues. The CDR3 protein is CASTGRNQETQYF. DNA for the CDR3: TGTGCCAGCACGGGACGCAACCAAGAGACCCAGTACTTC.

V and J are TRBV6-1 and TRBJ2-1; a weak D match, TRBD1 (5 bases). Germline CDR1 is MNHNS and CDR2 is SASEGT. The V end lost 5 bases, the J end lost 6 bases, and 17 bases lay between the germline ends. The CDR3 contains 15 residues. In DNA form, the CDR3 reads TGTGCCAGCAGTAGGGGCAGTGGCTCGTTCAATGAGCAGTTCTTC. Residues: CASSRGSGSFNEQFF.

This chain uses TRBV5-8 with TRBJ1-1; unclear D gene. The CDR3 sequence is 12 residues long. With 3 bases removed from V and 8 bases from J, the gap between germline ends came to 11 bases. Germline V gives CDR1 SGHTS, CDR2 YDEGEE. The CDR3 loop is CASSSGYMEAFF. CDR3 bases: TGTGCCAGCAGCTCGGGGTACATGGAAGCTTTCTTT.

V usage is TRBV9 and J usage is TRBJ2-1, with TRBD2 matching over 10 bases. V lost 4 bases to trimming and J lost 6 bases; unmatched junction nucleotides: 7. The CDR3 runs to 15 residues. Germline V gives CDR1 SGDLS, CDR2 YYNGEE. The CDR3 sequence: CASSPSGSRSNEQFF. CDR3 DNA sequence: TGTGCCAGCAGCCCTAGCGGGAGCCGCTCCAATGAGCAGTTCTTC.

V usage is TRBV12-5 and J usage is TRBJ2-3; 12 bases fit TRBD2. The CDR3 is 17 residues long. Germline CDR1 is LGHNT and CDR2 is FRNRAP. V dropped 3 bases and J dropped 4; count of bases not matched to a gene: 8. The chain's CDR3 is CASGLGWTSGKSDTQYF. The CDR3, as DNA: TGTGCTAGTGGTTTAGGTTGGACTAGCGGGAAATCAGATACGCAGTATTTT.